This T cell receptor beta chain comes out of a study of blood T cells in healthy people across ages. At least 6 million PBMCs were isolated per sample. CDR1 is KGHDR, CDR2 SFDVKD, per germline. Trimming cost V 9 bases and J 5 bases, with 16 bases left between them. CDR3 length equals 13 residues. Next came a second PCR, run for about 6 to 11 cycles, which used a sample-barcoded 5' primer along with a J-beta primer mix. Via MiXCR, TCRdb re-called the 5' RACE reads, giving one row per CDR3 protein. The sample shows some 880,000 distinct CDR3 sequences, about 37% of them seen only once. This sequence originates from a man aged 18 to 30 in good health. Input material: blood. The rearrangement uses TRBV24-1 and TRBJ2-7; D is possibly TRBD1 (5 bases). CDR3 nucleotide sequence: TGTGCCACCGAACCCAGACAGCTGGACGAGCAGTACTTC. It yields the protein CATEPRQLDEQYF.